The 15 T cell receptor beta chains in this list originate from one sample, sequenced in a study of cytomegalovirus exposure and HLA in healthy donors. Researchers ran the PCR with 60 Vbeta and 13 Jbeta primers. Only in-frame clones appear in the TCRdb table, and some are missing; sequencing was by immunoSEQ multiplex PCR. The profile covers approximately 150,000 clones, with 68% appearing a single time and around 4% taken by the ten largest. Sequenced sample: PBMCs. The receptors here all came from a man in his 60s in good health and CMV-seronegative.

This clone was detected a few times. The V and J genes are TRBV2 and TRBJ2-1, with D perhaps TRBD2 (6 bases). Germline lookup yields CDR1 SNHLY and CDR2 FYNNEI. The CDR3 totals 14 residues. V was trimmed by 10 bases and J by 3 bases, leaving 16 bases between them. The CDR3 loop reads CATSTRAIYNEQFF. The CDR3 region has the DNA TGTGCCACCTCGACTAGAGCGATCTACAATGAGCAGTTCTTC.

CDR3 nucleotides: TGTGCCAGCAGCCAGGTCCTAGGCGGGAGCTACGAGCAGTACTTC. Its protein is CASSQVLGGSYEQYF. The rearrangement joins TRBV14 to TRBJ2-7, with 7 bases matching TRBD2. V shed 3 bases and J 3 bases; nucleotides not matched to a gene: 8. CDR1 SGHDN and CDR2 FVKESK come from the germline V gene. The CDR3 contains 15 residues.

This clone was recorded a few times. The V and J genes are TRBV10-1 and TRBJ1-5; D uncertain. The CDR3 extends over 13 amino acids. V shed 6 bases and J shed 7 bases, with 13 bases lying between them. The germline CDR1 and CDR2 sequences are WNHNN and SYGVQD (reference sequence). The CDR3 is CASSPSLNQPQHF. As DNA, the CDR3 is TGCGCCAGCAGCCCGAGTTTGAACCAGCCCCAGCATTTT.

This sequence joins TRBV5-6 and TRBJ2-2; 7 bases fit TRBD2. The CDR3 consists of 14 residues. The J segment lost 4 bases and the V segment lost 5 bases, leaving 5 bases of the junction unmatched. The V gene's germline CDR1 is SGHDT and CDR2 YYEEEE. CDR3 DNA sequence: TGTGCCAGCAGTCCCGGGGGGTTCACCGGGGAGCTGTTTTTT. Encoded protein: CASSPGGFTGELFF.

The CDR3 nucleotides are TGTGCCAGCAGACGAGGAGACAGCAGTGGCTACACCTTC. Translation gives CASRRGDSSGYTF. The rearrangement joins TRBV6-5 to TRBJ1-2; possible D gene TRBD1, 5 bases. Trimming shortened V by 6 bases and J by 7 bases, and 15 bases separated the two germline ends. This CDR3 contains 13 residues. In germline, CDR1 is MNHEY, CDR2 SVGAGI.

The chain couples TRBV9 to TRBJ1-6; the D gene is possibly TRBD1 (6 bases). V was pared by 5 bases and J by 8 bases, with 14 bases between. This CDR3 has 14 residues. Per germline, CDR1 SGDLS and CDR2 YYNGEE. The CDR3: CASRRGGADSPLHF. As DNA, the CDR3 is TGTGCCAGCAGACGTGGGGGGGCTGATTCACCCCTCCACTTT. Full variable domain (remainder filled in from reference TRBV9 and TRBJ1-6): DSGVTQTPKHLITATGQRVTLRCSPRSGDLSVYWYQQSLDQGLQFLIQYYNGEERAKGNILERFSAQQFPDLHSELNLSSLELGDSALYFCASRRGGADSPLHFGNGTRLTVT.

The CDR3 loop reads CASSFDRGNTEAFF. The CDR3 DNA follows: TGTGCCAGCAGTTTCGACAGAGGAAACACTGAAGCTTTCTTT. J is TRBJ1-1 and V is TRBV6-5; the D gene is possibly TRBD1 (5 bases). Trimming stripped 4 bases from V and 2 bases from J, with 11 bases between. From germline, CDR1 is MNHEY and CDR2 SVGAGI. This CDR3 is built from 14 residues.

To note about this clone: This same CDR3 is encoded by further DNA sequences in the sample. V usage is TRBV5-1 and J usage is TRBJ1-2; no clear D gene. The CDR3 spans 13 residues. V lost 0 bases and J 3 bases, leaving 6 bases between the germline ends. The germline V gene has CDR1 SGHRS and CDR2 YFSETQ. This CDR3 reads CASSLGEDYGYTF. DNA of the CDR3: TGCGCCAGCAGCTTGGGGGAGGACTATGGCTACACCTTC.

The DNA of the CDR3 is TGTGCCAGTAGTCGGGAAGAAGCAGGGGACTATGGCTACACCTTC. It specifies CASSREEAGDYGYTF. The genes are TRBV19 and TRBJ1-2, with TRBD1 as a possible D gene (6 bases). Trimming shortened V by 5 bases and J by 3 bases, and 16 bases separated the two germline ends. The CDR3 is 15 amino acids. Germline loops: CDR1 LNHDA, CDR2 SQIVND (reference sequence).

This clone has just a few counts. The chain recombines TRBV30 with TRBJ1-6; D not certain. The CDR3 extends over 15 amino acids. V shed 2 bases and J shed 4 bases, with 12 bases lying between them. In germline, CDR1 is GTSNPN, CDR2 SVGIG (reference sequence). The CDR3 sequence is CAWSPGGIYNSPLHF. The CDR3 DNA sequence: TGTGCCTGGAGTCCCGGAGGAATTTATAATTCACCCCTCCACTTT.

The rearrangement uses TRBV29-1 and TRBJ2-5; possibly TRBD2 for D (6 bases). CDR1 is SQVTM and CDR2 is ANQGSEA in the germline V gene. The CDR3 spans 12 residues. Trimming took 4 bases from V and 4 from J, leaving 10 bases between them. The CDR3, as DNA: TGCAGCGTTGTGGAGGGTACAGAGACCCAGTACTTC. The encoded protein is CSVVEGTETQYF.

This chain uses TRBV4-1 with TRBJ2-2, with TRBD2 as a possible D gene (5 bases). The V gene's germline CDR1 is MGHRA and CDR2 YSYEKL. Trimming took off 0 bases at V and 8 bases at J, with 10 bases between the two ends. The CDR3 extends over 14 amino acids. The CDR3 nucleotides are TGCGCCAGCAGCCAAGATCTCGGAGGAGGGGAGCTGTTTTTT. Translated, it gives CASSQDLGGGELFF.

J is TRBJ2-7 and V is TRBV27; 9 bases map to TRBD1. Germline-derived CDR1 and CDR2 are MNHEY and SMNVEV (reference sequence). CDR3 length: 15 residues. The V gene end was trimmed by 6 bases and the J gene end by 5 bases; junction bases not matched to a gene: 11. CDR3 in amino acids: CASSLVRTGDHEQYF. The CDR3 region has the DNA TGTGCCAGCAGCCTCGTCCGGACAGGGGACCACGAGCAGTACTTC.

The genes are TRBV15 and TRBJ2-2, with D perhaps matching TRBD2 (6 bases). V was cut by 1 base and J by 7 bases, with 16 bases left in between. Germline CDR1 LNHNV, CDR2 YYDKDF (reference sequence). CDR3 length equals 16 residues. This CDR3 reads CATSRVGGKGVGELFF. The CDR3 coding sequence is TGTGCCACCAGCAGAGTTGGGGGGAAGGGAGTCGGGGAGCTGTTTTTT.

CDR3 nucleotides: TGCGCCAGCAGCCAATTTGAGCGGGAGACCGCCGGGGAGCTGTTTTTT. Translating gives CASSQFERETAGELFF. The chain uses TRBV4-1 and TRBJ2-2, with 8 positions matching TRBD2. V lost 2 bases, J lost 6 bases, and 8 bases stayed unmatched. This CDR3 comprises 16 residues. In germline, CDR1 is MGHRA, CDR2 YSYEKL.